Below are 32 T cell receptor beta chains sequenced from a single sample in a study of blood T cell repertoires in COVID-19. Profiling relied on immunoSEQ multiplex PCR, and the TCRdb table lists in-frame clones only, not all of them. Of 50,000 to 80,000 clones detected, approximately 92% appear once; the ten largest clones hold over 8%. The sample taken for sequencing was peripheral blood. The origin of the receptors is a woman older than 75 with active COVID-19.

This clone turned up a few times. V gene TRBV4-2 combines with J gene TRBJ1-3; TRBD1 agrees at 7 bases. The CDR3 is made up of 17 amino acids. Germline assignment: CDR1 LGHNA and CDR2 YNFKEQ. The J segment lost 0 bases and the V segment lost 2 bases, leaving 7 bases of the junction unmatched. CDR3 residues: CASSQCSDRDSGNTIYF. CDR3 nucleotide sequence: TGTGCCAGCAGCCAATGTTCAGACAGGGACTCTGGAAACACCATATATTTT.

This rearrangement joins TRBV10-3 to TRBJ2-5; TRBD1 is a possible D gene (7 bases). V lost 3 bases, J lost 5 bases, and 10 bases lay in between. The CDR3 has 13 amino acids. Germline CDR1 ENHRY, CDR2 SYGVKD. The CDR3 nucleotides are TGTGCCATCAGTGATTCAGGGGGGGAGACCCAGTACTTC. Amino acid sequence: CAISDSGGETQYF.

The chain recombines TRBV4-1 with TRBJ2-2; 10 bases align to TRBD2. In germline, CDR1 is MGHRA, CDR2 YSYEKL. V lost 0 bases and J lost 5; bases outside the gene matches: 6. The CDR3 runs 17 residues. CDR3 sequence reads: CASSQELAGEDTGELFF. CDR3 DNA sequence: TGCGCCAGCAGCCAAGAGCTAGCGGGAGAGGATACCGGGGAGCTGTTTTTT.

J is TRBJ2-5 and V is TRBV10-3; 8 bases fit TRBD2. V shed 3 bases, J shed 4 bases, and the junction held 10 bases outside the gene matches. The CDR3 covers 16 residues. In germline, CDR1 is ENHRY, CDR2 SYGVKD. This CDR3 reads CAISDLAGPDAETQYF. CDR3 bases: TGTGCCATCAGTGATTTAGCGGGGCCCGACGCAGAGACCCAGTACTTC.

The chain uses TRBV2 and TRBJ1-2, with 8 nucleotides matching TRBD1. V shed 2 bases and J 7 bases; nucleotides not matched to a gene: 9. This CDR3 is built from 15 residues. Germline CDR1 SNHLY, CDR2 FYNNEI. The CDR3 reads CASSERRQGASGYTF. The DNA for the CDR3 is TGTGCCAGCAGTGAACGTCGTCAGGGGGCGAGTGGCTACACCTTC.

The chain joins TRBV11-2 to TRBJ2-3; 7 positions match TRBD2. The germline gives CDR1 SGHAT, CDR2 FQNNGV. V lost 5 bases and J lost 1; bases outside the gene matches: 9. CDR3 length equals 16 residues. CDR3 sequence reads: CASSPLGGVRTDTQYF. In nucleotides, the CDR3 is TGTGCCAGCAGCCCCTTGGGGGGGGTTCGCACAGATACGCAGTATTTT.

V is TRBV19 and J is TRBJ1-2; D is unresolved. The CDR3 has 15 residues. V lost 3 bases to trimming and J lost 2 bases, with 13 bases between them. Germline V gene data show CDR1 as LNHDA and CDR2 as SQIVND (reference sequence). The CDR3 protein is CASSIIRSGNYGYTF. The CDR3, as DNA: TGTGCCAGTAGTATCATCAGGTCAGGCAACTATGGCTACACCTTC.

The V and J genes are TRBV3-1 (or the pseudogene TRBV3-2) and TRBJ1-3; a possible D gene is TRBD1 (6 bases). This CDR3 spans 15 amino acids. Germline CDR1 is LGHDT and CDR2 is YNNKEL (reference sequence). The V gene lost 2 bases and the J gene lost 2 bases, with 10 bases spanning the gap. CDR3 bases: TGTGCCAGCAGCCAAACAGGGTTTACTGGAAACACCATATATTTT. It translates to CASSQTGFTGNTIYF.

The chain links TRBV3-1 (or the pseudogene TRBV3-2) to TRBJ2-7; 8 nucleotides line up with TRBD2. With V trimmed by 3 bases and J by 6 bases, 4 bases remained unmatched. The CDR3 contains 13 residues. CDR1 and CDR2 from the germline V gene are LGHDT and YNNKEL (reference sequence). CDR3 nucleotide sequence: TGTGCCAGCAGCCACGGCGGGGGGTCCGAGCAGTACGTC. The encoded protein is CASSHGGGSEQYV.

The rearrangement links TRBV12-3 or TRBV12-4 to TRBJ1-2; weak D call: TRBD1 (6 bases). V lost 7 bases and J lost 8, with 14 bases in between. This CDR3 has 12 residues. CDR3 bases: TGTGCCAGCACACAGGGCATGGGGGGCTACACCTTC. Translation: CASTQGMGGYTF.

The J gene is TRBJ1-1, the V gene TRBV5-1, with TRBD1 as a possible D gene (5 bases). The CDR3 totals 15 residues. V lost 4 bases and J lost 1, with 14 bases in between. From germline, CDR1 is SGHRS and CDR2 YFSETQ. The CDR3 region has the DNA TGCGCCAGCAGCCCCTTGGACACCAAGAACACTGAAGCTTTCTTT. It is translated as CASSPLDTKNTEAFF.

The J gene is TRBJ1-5, the V gene TRBV19, with 10 bases lining up with TRBD1. The length of the CDR3 is 17 residues. CDR1 is LNHDA, CDR2 SQIVND, per germline (reference sequence). With 5 bases clipped from V and 2 bases from J, the junction kept 9 bases outside the gene matches. The CDR3 coding sequence is TGTGCCAGTAGTCCCGGGACAGGGGTTTCCGGCAATCAGCCCCAGCATTTT. It specifies CASSPGTGVSGNQPQHF.

The genes are TRBV4-2 and TRBJ1-1; TRBD1 matches 8 bases. The germline V gene has CDR1 LGHNA and CDR2 YNFKEQ. The CDR3 covers 15 residues. J gave up 1 base and V 2 bases, and 3 bases lay outside the gene matches. This CDR3 is CASSQSQGGNTEAFF. The CDR3 coding sequence is TGTGCCAGCAGCCAATCACAGGGGGGGAACACTGAAGCTTTCTTT.

This chain uses TRBV5-1 with TRBJ2-2; 7 nucleotides line up with TRBD1. The CDR3 loop spans 15 amino acids. V was clipped by 6 bases and J by 5 bases; unmatched bases: 10. Germline CDR1 reads SGHRS; CDR2 reads YFSETQ. The CDR3: CASTPQGQKTGELFF. CDR3 in DNA: TGCGCCAGCACCCCACAGGGACAGAAAACCGGGGAGCTGTTTTTT.

The chain has TRBV5-1 and TRBJ2-3; possibly TRBD2 for D (7 bases). CDR1 SGHRS and CDR2 YFSETQ come from the germline V gene. V was pared by 4 bases and J by 5 bases, with 11 bases between. CDR3 size: 13 residues. The CDR3 protein is CASSRGAGDTQYF. As DNA, the CDR3 is TGCGCCAGCAGCCGGGGGGCGGGAGATACGCAGTATTTT.

The chain recombines TRBV6-5 with TRBJ1-3; 7 nucleotides match TRBD1. Germline V gene sequence: CDR1 MNHEY, CDR2 SVGAGI. The CDR3 sequence is 14 residues long. Unmatched junction bases numbered 3, after V lost 5 bases and J lost 2 bases. The CDR3, as DNA: TGTGCCAGCAGTCTGGGACAGACTGGAAACACCATATATTTT. It codes for CASSLGQTGNTIYF.

About this clone: In the same sample, other DNA sequences code for this CDR3. The gene calls are TRBV19 and TRBJ2-2, with TRBD2 matching over 7 bases. Per the germline V gene, CDR1 is LNHDA and CDR2 is SQIVND (reference sequence). This CDR3 region has 14 residues. Trimming cost V 6 bases and J 7 bases; bases outside gene matches: 8. For the CDR3, the DNA is TGTGCCAGTAGGCCGGGTAGCGGGCACGGGGAGCTGTTTTTT. Its protein is CASRPGSGHGELFF.

The chain employs TRBV29-1 and TRBJ2-3; 15 positions agree with TRBD2. The CDR3 totals 16 residues. The trim removed 4 bases at V and 3 bases at J, leaving 5 bases unmatched. CDR1 and CDR2 (germline): SQVTM, ANQGSEA. CDR3 coding DNA: TGCAGCGTTGTACTCGGGACTAGCGGGAGGACAGATACGCAGTATTTT. This translates into CSVVLGTSGRTDTQYF.

The chain combines TRBV19 with TRBJ2-3; D gene uncertain. This CDR3 is built from 15 residues. V was clipped by 5 bases and J by 4 bases, with 16 bases between them. Germline V gene sequence: CDR1 LNHDA, CDR2 SQIVND (reference sequence). In DNA, the CDR3 is TGTGCCAGTAGTTTAATAGCCGAAAGCGCAGATACGCAGTATTTT. This translates into CASSLIAESADTQYF.

The genes are TRBV7-2 and TRBJ2-6; 9 bases are shared with TRBD1. Per germline, CDR1 SGHTA and CDR2 FQGNSA. This CDR3 comprises 17 residues. The CDR3 DNA is TGTGCAGAGGTAGGGACAGGGATCATCTCTGGGGCCAACGTCCTGACTTTC. Amino acids: CAEVGTGIISGANVLTF.

The chain couples TRBV11-2 to TRBJ2-3; 7 bases are a match to TRBD2. Trimming took 3 bases from V and 4 from J; bases not matched to a gene: 10. This CDR3 region has 16 residues. Germline V CDR1 and CDR2: SGHAT, FQNNGV. The CDR3 sequence: CASSLGGSREADTQYF. CDR3 bases: TGTGCCAGCAGCTTGGGCGGGAGTAGGGAGGCAGATACGCAGTATTTT.

The CDR3 DNA is TGCGCCAGCAGCTTGGAACTAGCGGGAGGGGCTTACGAGCAGTACTTC. Amino acids: CASSLELAGGAYEQYF. The chain links TRBV5-1 to TRBJ2-7; 13 bases are shared with TRBD2. Germline-derived CDR1 and CDR2 are SGHRS and YFSETQ. CDR3 length equals 16 residues. The V gene end was trimmed by 0 bases and the J gene end by 4 bases; junction bases not matched to a gene: 4.

This clone came up once. The chain employs TRBV19 and TRBJ2-2, with 9 bases that match TRBD1. V shed 5 bases and J 6 bases; nucleotides not matched to a gene: 7. CDR1 and CDR2 (germline): LNHDA, SQIVND (reference sequence). The CDR3 covers 15 residues. The CDR3 protein is CASSATGGFAGELFF. DNA for the CDR3: TGTGCCAGTAGTGCGACAGGGGGTTTCGCCGGGGAGCTGTTTTTT.

The chain carries TRBV4-1 and TRBJ2-1; D possibly corresponds to TRBD2 (5 bases). V dropped 2 bases and J dropped 8 bases, with 19 bases sitting between them. Germline V gene lookup returns CDR1 MGHRA and CDR2 YSYEKL. The CDR3 runs 16 residues. The DNA for the CDR3 is TGCGCCAGCAGCCAAATTGACTACGGAAGTCGGCATGAGCAGTTCTTC. Its protein is CASSQIDYGSRHEQFF.

The CDR3 nucleotides read TGTGCCAGCAGTCCCCCTGCCGGGGGGGGCACTGAAGCTTTCTTT. This translates into CASSPPAGGGTEAFF. V gene TRBV6-5 combines with J gene TRBJ1-1; D is perhaps TRBD1 (5 bases). The CDR3 length is 15 residues. V lost 5 bases and J 4 bases, leaving 17 bases between the germline ends. CDR1 MNHEY and CDR2 SVGAGI come from the germline V gene.

The V gene is TRBV5-4, the J gene TRBJ2-5; 8 positions match TRBD1. Per the germline V gene, CDR1 is SGHNT and CDR2 is YYREEE (reference sequence). This CDR3 is built from 14 residues. V gave up 3 bases and J gave up 1 base; unmatched junction bases: 2. The CDR3 nucleotides are TGTGCCAGCAGCTCACAGGGGGGCCAAGAGACCCAGTACTTC. Its protein product is CASSSQGGQETQYF.

This rearrangement joins TRBV5-1 to TRBJ1-6; 8 nucleotides align to TRBD1. The CDR3 loop spans 15 amino acids. The J segment lost 9 bases and the V segment lost 2 bases, leaving 7 bases of the junction unmatched. The germline V gene has CDR1 SGHRS and CDR2 YFSETQ. The CDR3 DNA sequence: TGCGCCAGCAGCTTTGGACAGGGTGGGGGTTCACCCCTCCACTTT. It translates to CASSFGQGGGSPLHF.

The gene calls are TRBV29-1 and TRBJ2-1, with 11 bases that match TRBD2. Germline CDR1 is SQVTM and CDR2 is ANQGSEA. Trimming removed 3 bases from V and 6 bases from J; junction bases left unmatched: 16. The length of the CDR3 is 18 residues. CDR3 bases: TGCAGCGTTGACGAGGGAACTAGCGGGAGAAGTTCCGGCAATGAGCAGTTCTTC. Protein sequence: CSVDEGTSGRSSGNEQFF.

The CDR3 coding sequence is TGTGCCAGCAGTGCGATAAGGGGACAGGGTTCGTACGAGCAGTACTTC. Protein: CASSAIRGQGSYEQYF. The J gene is TRBJ2-7, the V gene TRBV25-1; the match to TRBD1 covers 9 bases. CDR1 is MGHDK and CDR2 is SYGVNS in the germline V gene. This CDR3 has 16 amino acids. V shed 4 bases, J shed 4 bases, and the junction held 11 bases outside the gene matches.

J is TRBJ2-5 and V is TRBV28; TRBD2 aligns across 7 bases. This CDR3 is built from 15 residues. Germline loops: CDR1 MDHEN, CDR2 SYDVKM. V lost 4 bases, J lost 1 base, and 6 bases stayed unmatched. CDR3 sequence: CASSSLLASQETQYF. CDR3 coding DNA: TGTGCCAGCAGTTCCCTACTAGCGAGCCAAGAGACCCAGTACTTC.

CDR3 in DNA: TGTGCCAGCTCACCTGGACAGACAGGGGACACTGAAGCTTTCTTT. It is translated as CASSPGQTGDTEAFF. J is TRBJ1-1 and V is TRBV18; 8 bases are a match to TRBD1. Germline assignment: CDR1 KGHSH and CDR2 LQKENI. J gave up 3 bases and V 3 bases, and 6 bases lay outside the gene matches. The length of the CDR3 is 15 residues.

V usage is TRBV4-2 and J usage is TRBJ2-3; 10 bases fit TRBD2. V lost 1 base, J lost 4 bases, and 2 bases stayed unmatched. Germline V CDR1 and CDR2: LGHNA, YNFKEQ. The CDR3 is made up of 15 amino acids. The chain's CDR3 is CASSQGLAGADTQYF. CDR3 bases: TGTGCCAGCAGCCAAGGTCTAGCGGGGGCAGATACGCAGTATTTT.